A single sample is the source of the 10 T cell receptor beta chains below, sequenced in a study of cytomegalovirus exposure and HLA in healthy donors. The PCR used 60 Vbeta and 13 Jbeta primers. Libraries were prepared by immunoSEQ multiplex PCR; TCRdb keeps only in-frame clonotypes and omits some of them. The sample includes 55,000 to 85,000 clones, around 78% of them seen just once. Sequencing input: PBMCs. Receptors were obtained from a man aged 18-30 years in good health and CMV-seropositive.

The CDR3 DNA reads as TGTGCCAGCAGCCCGAGAGGGGGGGTCGGCGCAACTAATGAAAAACTGTTTTTT. It translates to CASSPRGGVGATNEKLFF. The chain has TRBV7-6 and TRBJ1-4, with TRBD1 as a possible D gene (6 bases). The CDR3 covers 18 residues. V gave up 5 bases and J gave up 0 bases, with 19 bases separating them. CDR1 is SGHVS, CDR2 FNYEAQ, per germline.

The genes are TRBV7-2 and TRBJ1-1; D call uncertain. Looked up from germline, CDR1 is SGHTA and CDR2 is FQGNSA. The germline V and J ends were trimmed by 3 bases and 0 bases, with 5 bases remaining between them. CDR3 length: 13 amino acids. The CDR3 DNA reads TGTGCCAGCAGCTTCCGGGTGAACACTGAAGCTTTCTTT. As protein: CASSFRVNTEAFF.

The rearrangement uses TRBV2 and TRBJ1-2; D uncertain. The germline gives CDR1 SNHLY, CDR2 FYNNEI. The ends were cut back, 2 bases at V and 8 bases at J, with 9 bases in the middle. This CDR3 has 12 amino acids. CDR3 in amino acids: CASSERGSGYTF. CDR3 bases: TGTGCCAGCAGTGAAAGAGGGTCCGGCTACACCTTC.

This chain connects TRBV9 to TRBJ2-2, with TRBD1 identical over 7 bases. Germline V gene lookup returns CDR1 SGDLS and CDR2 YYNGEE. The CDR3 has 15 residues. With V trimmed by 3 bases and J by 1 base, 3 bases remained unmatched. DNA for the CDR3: TGTGCCAGCAGCGCGAGGGACAGGAACACCGGGGAGCTGTTTTTT. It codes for CASSARDRNTGELFF.

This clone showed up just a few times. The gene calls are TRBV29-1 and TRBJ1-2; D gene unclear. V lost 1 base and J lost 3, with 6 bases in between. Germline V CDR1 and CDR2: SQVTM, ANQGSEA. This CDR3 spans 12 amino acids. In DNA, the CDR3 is TGCAGCGTTGAAGGGCCCTACTATGGCTACACCTTC. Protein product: CSVEGPYYGYTF. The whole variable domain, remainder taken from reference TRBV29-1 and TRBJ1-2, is SAVISQKPSRDICQRGTSLTIQCQVDSQVTMMFWYRQQPGQSLTLIATANQGSEATYESGFVIDKFPISRPNLTFSTLTVSNMSPEDSSIYLCSVEGPYYGYTFGSGTRLTVV.

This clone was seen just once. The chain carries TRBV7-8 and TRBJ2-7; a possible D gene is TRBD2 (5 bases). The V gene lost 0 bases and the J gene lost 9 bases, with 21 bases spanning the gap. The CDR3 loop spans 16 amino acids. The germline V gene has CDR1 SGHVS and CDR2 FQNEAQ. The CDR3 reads CASSLAPAGDLRGQYF. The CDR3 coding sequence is TGTGCCAGCAGCTTAGCGCCGGCAGGTGATCTACGGGGGCAGTACTTC.

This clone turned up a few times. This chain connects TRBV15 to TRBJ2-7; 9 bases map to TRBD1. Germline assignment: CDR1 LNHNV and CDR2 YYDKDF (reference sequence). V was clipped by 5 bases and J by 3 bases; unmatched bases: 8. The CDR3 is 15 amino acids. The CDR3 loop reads CATSEPGQGHYEQYF. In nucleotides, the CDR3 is TGTGCCACCAGCGAACCGGGACAGGGACACTACGAGCAGTACTTC.

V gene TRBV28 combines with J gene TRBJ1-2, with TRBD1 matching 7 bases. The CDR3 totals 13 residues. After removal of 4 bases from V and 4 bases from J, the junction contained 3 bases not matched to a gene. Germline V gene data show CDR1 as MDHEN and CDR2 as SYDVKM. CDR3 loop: CASSSGQTYGYTF. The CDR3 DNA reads TGTGCCAGCAGTTCGGGACAGACCTATGGCTACACCTTC.

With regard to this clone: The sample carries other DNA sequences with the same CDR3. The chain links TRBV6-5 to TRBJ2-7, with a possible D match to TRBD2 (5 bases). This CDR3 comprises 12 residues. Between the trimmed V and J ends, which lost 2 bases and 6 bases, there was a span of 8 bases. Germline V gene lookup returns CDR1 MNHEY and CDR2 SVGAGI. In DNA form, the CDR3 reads TGTGCCAGCAGTTACCCCGGAGGCGAGCAGTACTTC. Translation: CASSYPGGEQYF.

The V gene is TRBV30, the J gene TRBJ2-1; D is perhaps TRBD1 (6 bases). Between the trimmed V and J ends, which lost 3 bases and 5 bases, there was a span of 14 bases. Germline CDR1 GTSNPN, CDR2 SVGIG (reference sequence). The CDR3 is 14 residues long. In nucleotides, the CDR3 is TGTGCCTGGAGAGGACTGACAGGTAACAATGAGCAGTTCTTC. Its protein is CAWRGLTGNNEQFF.